Reported below is one T cell receptor (beta chain). This receptor's antigen is unknown. The input lacks base qualities; no much larger clone sits a single base away. Cut back by 5 bases and 2 bases, the V and J ends lie 7 bases apart. According to the germline V gene, CDR1 reads MDHEN and CDR2 reads SYDVKM. From its cysteine to its phenylalanine, the CDR3 spans 12 amino acids. The DNA shown is the 36-base CDR3, in frame from base 1. Libraries were prepared through the immunoSEQ multiplex PCR assay. Here the immuneACCESS table is served through TCRdb, limited to in-frame sequences with V and J called. Missing clones are a known gap in these copies; in checked studies unresolved V genes cover under half, and the rest lacks a known reason. This sample is represented by about 92,000 clones; around 92% of them were singletons. Jointly, the top ten make up about 3% of the sample. This sample stems from a study of T cell changes during pregnancy in multiple sclerosis (dated by TCRdb to the late 2010s). Describing the broader study: The study looked at changes in the T cell repertoire across pregnancy in women with multiple sclerosis.

This sequence originates from a female donor with multiple sclerosis, enrolled in a pregnancy study. The specimen comprised peripheral blood, sampled in the first trimester of pregnancy. The chain employs TRBV28 and TRBJ2-7; TRBD2 is a weak D gene call, 6 bases matching. The sequence in DNA is TGTGCCAGCAGTGGGAGGCCCTACGAGCAGTACTTC. Translated, this is CASSGRPYEQYF. Full variable domain (CDR3 extended with the reference TRBV28 and TRBJ2-7 proteins): DVKVTQSSRYLVKRTGEKVFLECVQDMDHENMFWYRQDPGLGLRLIYFSYDVKMKEKGDIPEGYSVSREKKERFSLILESASTNQTSMYLCASSGRPYEQYFGPGTRLTVT.